This T cell receptor beta chain was captured in a study of long-term antiretroviral therapy in people with HIV (dated by TCRdb to between 2021 and 2023). Background on the whole study: Collection of the earliest samples took place about a decade ahead of the 2015 WHO recommendation for immediate ART, at a time when ART was typically delayed until CD4 counts fell. A retrospective serial study tested whether changes in peripheral blood TRB repertoire composition and diversity were associated with ART initiation and durable HIV suppression. The cohort contributed fewer than 200 cryopreserved PBMC samples from about 33 adults with confirmed HIV infection, collected serially over a mean of about 6 years (range 1-12). Of the approximately 30 participants with HIV, approximately twelve were female. No cross-contamination during QIAcube processing was seen in test extractions of a monoclonal T-cell line run alongside 30 or so polyclonal samples. What the authors observed across the whole study: Unsorted PBMC were profiled instead of sorted CD4+ and CD8+ T cells because pre-ART samples had limited cell numbers. Inferences about post-ART repertoire changes are limited because no data were available on ART adherence, viral resistance or therapy changes. The samples span the years 2004 to 2017, and the ART regimens used may be less effective than current regimens. Starting ART was linked to a significant rise in TRB diversity, yet even after long-term ART the diversity remained significantly lower than in transplant donor controls. Owing to limited PBMC availability, only the TCR beta chain was sequenced, without alpha chain pairing. Compared with controls, HIV repertoires had narrower CDR3 length ranges, and the network structure pointed to an antigen-experienced repertoire that shifted only slightly toward naive after ART. Expanded TRB clones identified before ART initiation dominated the repertoire at all time points, although this dominance fluctuated and declined in many PLHIV after ART.

At the junction V is shortened by 5 bases and J by 2 bases, with 7 bases in between. The CDR3 contains 12 residues, cysteine and phenylalanine counted. Only the CDR3 part of the read is kept: 36 bases, read in frame from the first base. The germline V gene (reference sequence) provides CDR1 WNHNN and CDR2 SYGVQD. Participants were included only if at least one PBMC sample before ART initiation and at least two post-ART samples were available. Every participant with HIV received treatment in the United States of America. Before DNA extraction, cryopreserved samples of about 0.95-10 million PBMC were thawed and washed. At the time of the earliest PBMC sample, participants with HIV were aged between roughly 20 and 54 years. Per participant, PBMC samples came from 1-4 timepoints prior to ART initiation and 2-8 timepoints following ART initiation, for a median of 7 samples. Serial HIV viral load, CD4+ T-cell count, ART history and demographic data were obtained for every participant. Genomic DNA was extracted from unsorted PBMC with a Qiagen kit on a QIAcube, with processing performed in batches of 12 samples.

A note on this clone: It has no known antigen specificity. No per-base quality is available; no much larger clone lies one base away.

Sequencing of the TRB variable region was done with the immunoSEQ hsTCRB v3.0 assay at survey level resolution. The target sequencing depth for TRB was about 40,000-55,000 T-cell genomes per sample. An Illumina MiSeq with a v3 150-cycle kit was used to sequence the pooled TRB libraries. The source study handled its data this way. Repertoire analysis ran in R within a reproducible Nextflow workflow covering QC, data transformation and analysis. LymphoSeq2, an R package for AIRR-Seq data exploration, was used to implement custom analyses. After excluding several samples that yielded fewer than 5000 total TRB sequences, roughly 190 HIV repertoires remained for analysis. Of the roughly 180 retained HIV repertoires, about 60 were collected before and under 150 after ART initiation. Repertoires were downsampled to 5000 TRB nucleotide sequences, and summary statistics were averaged over 100 downsampling iterations. Only TRB sequences with CDR3 regions of at least seven amino acids were retained for analysis. Diversity was assessed using a clonality score derived from Shannon entropy and using the Gini coefficient. In the repertoire networks, any two of the top 5000 CDR3 amino acid sequences were connected whenever the two sequences differed by an edit distance of one. GLIPH2 predicted antigen specificity groups and MHC restriction for TRB CDR3 amino acid sequences. CDR3 amino acid sequences were matched against VDJdb and McPAS-TCR to flag known CMV, EBV, HIV or tissue antigen associations. Pre-ART, post-ART and control groups were compared with Wilcoxon signed-rank tests and Holm-Bonferroni correction. The source is immuneACCESS, and TCRdb retained only in-frame sequences with V and J called. Part of the clones is not carried over; for the studies checked, unresolved V genes explain less than half of this, and the remainder is unexplained. V, J and clone size were drawn from that table, and D and trimming were deduced from the DNA. The sample includes about 21,000 clones, with roughly 84% observed a single time. The ten biggest clones cover 7.5% to 10% of the sample.

This clonotype originated in a man in his fifties or sixties with HIV. The material was unsorted PBMCs, obtained at the start of antiretroviral therapy. Recombination linked TRBV10-1 to TRBJ2-7; TRBD1 is a weak D gene call, 6 bases matching. This receptor carries the CDR3 CASSRDTYEQYF. Here is the DNA: TGCGCCAGCAGTCGGGACACCTACGAGCAGTACTTC.